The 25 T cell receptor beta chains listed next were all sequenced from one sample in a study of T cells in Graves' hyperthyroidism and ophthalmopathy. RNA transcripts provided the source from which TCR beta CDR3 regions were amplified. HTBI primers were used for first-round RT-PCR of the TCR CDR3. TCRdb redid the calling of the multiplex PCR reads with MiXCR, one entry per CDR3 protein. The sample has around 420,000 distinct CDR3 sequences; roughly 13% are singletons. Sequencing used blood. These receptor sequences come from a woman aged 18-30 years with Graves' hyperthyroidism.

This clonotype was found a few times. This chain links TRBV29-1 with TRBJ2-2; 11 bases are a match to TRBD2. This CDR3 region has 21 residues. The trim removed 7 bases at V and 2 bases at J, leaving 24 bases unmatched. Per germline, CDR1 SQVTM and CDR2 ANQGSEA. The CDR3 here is CSAGGGFLAGGPIRNTGELFF. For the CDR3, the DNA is TGCAGCGCTGGGGGGGGGTTCCTAGCGGGAGGACCGATACGCAACACCGGGGAGCTGTTTTTT.

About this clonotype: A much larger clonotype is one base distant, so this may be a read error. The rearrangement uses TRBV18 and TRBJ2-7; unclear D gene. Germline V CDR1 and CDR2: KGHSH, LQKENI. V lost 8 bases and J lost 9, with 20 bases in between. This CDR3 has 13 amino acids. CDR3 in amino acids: CASPQNVRVGQYF. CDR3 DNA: TGTGCCAGCCCCCAAAACGTCCGGGTCGGGCAGTACTTC.

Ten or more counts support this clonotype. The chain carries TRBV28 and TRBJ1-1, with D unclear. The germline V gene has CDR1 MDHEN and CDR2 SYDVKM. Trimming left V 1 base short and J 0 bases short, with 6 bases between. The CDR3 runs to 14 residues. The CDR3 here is CASSLLAMNTEAFF. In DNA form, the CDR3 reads TGTGCCAGCAGTTTATTAGCCATGAACACTGAAGCTTTCTTT.

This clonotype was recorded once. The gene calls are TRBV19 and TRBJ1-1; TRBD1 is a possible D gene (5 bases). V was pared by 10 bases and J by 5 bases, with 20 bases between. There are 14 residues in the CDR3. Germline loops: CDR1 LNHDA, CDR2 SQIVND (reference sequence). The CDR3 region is CATRGDGARTEAFF. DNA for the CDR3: TGTGCCACCCGGGGAGACGGGGCGAGGACTGAAGCTTTCTTT.

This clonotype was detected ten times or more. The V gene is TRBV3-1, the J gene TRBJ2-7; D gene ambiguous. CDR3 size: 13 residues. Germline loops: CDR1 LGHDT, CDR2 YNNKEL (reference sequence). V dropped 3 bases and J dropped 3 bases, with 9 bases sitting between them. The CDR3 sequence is CASSHAEYYEQYF. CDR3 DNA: TGTGCCAGCAGCCACGCCGAATACTACGAGCAGTACTTC.

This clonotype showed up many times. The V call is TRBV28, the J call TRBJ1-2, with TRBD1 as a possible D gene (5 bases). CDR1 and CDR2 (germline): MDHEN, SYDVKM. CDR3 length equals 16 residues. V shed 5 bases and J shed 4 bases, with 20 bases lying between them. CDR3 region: CASSKFSRELGYGYTF. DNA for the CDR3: TGTGCCAGCAGTAAATTTTCCAGGGAACTGGGCTATGGCTACACCTTC.

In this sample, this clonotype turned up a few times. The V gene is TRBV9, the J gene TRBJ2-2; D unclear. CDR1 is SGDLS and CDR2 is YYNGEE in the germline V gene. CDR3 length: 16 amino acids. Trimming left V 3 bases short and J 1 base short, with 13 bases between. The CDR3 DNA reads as TGTGCCAGCAGCGCGGACGTGGGTGGGAACACCGGGGAGCTGTTTTTT. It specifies CASSADVGGNTGELFF.

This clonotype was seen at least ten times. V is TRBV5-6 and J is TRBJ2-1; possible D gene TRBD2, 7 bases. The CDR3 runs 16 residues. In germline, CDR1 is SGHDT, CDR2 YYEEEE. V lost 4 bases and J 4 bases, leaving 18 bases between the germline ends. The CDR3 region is CASSPEPGGPYNEQFF. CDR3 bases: TGTGCCAGCAGCCCGGAACCGGGGGGCCCGTACAATGAGCAGTTCTTC.

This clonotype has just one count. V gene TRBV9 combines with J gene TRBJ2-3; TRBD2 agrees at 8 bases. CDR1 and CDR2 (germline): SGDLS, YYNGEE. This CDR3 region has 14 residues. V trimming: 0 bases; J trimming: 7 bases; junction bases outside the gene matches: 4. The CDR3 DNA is TGTGCCAGCAGCGTAGGGCGGGGGGCGAATACGCAGTATTTT. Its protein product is CASSVGRGANTQYF.

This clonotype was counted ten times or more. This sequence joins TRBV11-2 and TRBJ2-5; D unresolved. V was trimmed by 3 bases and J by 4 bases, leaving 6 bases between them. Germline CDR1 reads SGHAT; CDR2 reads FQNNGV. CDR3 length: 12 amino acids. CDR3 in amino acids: CASSFSGETQYF. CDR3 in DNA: TGTGCCAGCAGCTTCAGTGGAGAGACCCAGTACTTC.

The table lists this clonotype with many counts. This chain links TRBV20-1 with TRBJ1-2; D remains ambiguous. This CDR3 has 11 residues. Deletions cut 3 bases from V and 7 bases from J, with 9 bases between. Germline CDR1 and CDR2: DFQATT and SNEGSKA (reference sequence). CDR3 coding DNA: TGCAGTGCTAGTCAAGGGCCTGGCTACACCTTC. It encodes CSASQGPGYTF.

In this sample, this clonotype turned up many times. As DNA, the CDR3 is TGTGCCAGCAGTTCAACTAGCGGGAGGGACCACGAGCAGTACTTC. This sequence encodes CASSSTSGRDHEQYF. The chain is built from TRBV7-9 and TRBJ2-7, with 13 bases fitting TRBD2. V trimming: 6 bases; J trimming: 5 bases; junction bases outside the gene matches: 7. The germline CDR1 and CDR2 sequences are SEHNR and FQNEAQ (reference sequence). CDR3 length: 15 amino acids.

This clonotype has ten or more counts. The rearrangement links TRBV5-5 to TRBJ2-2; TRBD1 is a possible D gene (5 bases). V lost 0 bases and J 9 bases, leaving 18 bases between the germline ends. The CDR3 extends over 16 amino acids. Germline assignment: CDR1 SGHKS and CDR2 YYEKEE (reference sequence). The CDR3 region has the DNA TGTGCCAGCAGCTTGGGGGGCAGCCAAAAAGGCCGGGAGCTGTTTTTT. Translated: CASSLGGSQKGRELFF.

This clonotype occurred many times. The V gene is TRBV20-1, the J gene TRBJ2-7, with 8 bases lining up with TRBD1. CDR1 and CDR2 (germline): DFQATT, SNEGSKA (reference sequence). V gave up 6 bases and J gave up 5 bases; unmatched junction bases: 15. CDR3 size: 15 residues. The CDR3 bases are TGCAGTGCGAGCGGACAGGGCAGGGGGCACAACGAGCAGTACTTC. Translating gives CSASGQGRGHNEQYF.

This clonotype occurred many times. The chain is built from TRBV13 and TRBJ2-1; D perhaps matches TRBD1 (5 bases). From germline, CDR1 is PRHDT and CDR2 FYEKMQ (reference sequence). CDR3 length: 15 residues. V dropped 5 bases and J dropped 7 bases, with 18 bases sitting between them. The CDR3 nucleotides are TGTGCCAGCAGCCTCAGGGTAGACTTGAGTAATGAGCAGTTCTTC. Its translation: CASSLRVDLSNEQFF.

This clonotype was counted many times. The CDR3 here is CASSLARQGDTQYF. The CDR3 DNA is TGTGCCAGCAGTTTAGCCCGGCAGGGCGATACGCAGTATTTT. The chain uses TRBV12-3 or TRBV12-4 and TRBJ2-3, with D maybe TRBD1 (5 bases). CDR3 length: 14 amino acids. V was pared by 0 bases and J by 6 bases, with 10 bases between.

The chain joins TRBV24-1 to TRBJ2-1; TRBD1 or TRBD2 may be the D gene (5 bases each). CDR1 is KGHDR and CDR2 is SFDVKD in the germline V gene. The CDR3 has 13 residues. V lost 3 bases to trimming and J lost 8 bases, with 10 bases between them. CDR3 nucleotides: TGTGCCACCAGTGATACCCGGGGCGATGAGCAGTTCTTC. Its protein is CATSDTRGDEQFF.

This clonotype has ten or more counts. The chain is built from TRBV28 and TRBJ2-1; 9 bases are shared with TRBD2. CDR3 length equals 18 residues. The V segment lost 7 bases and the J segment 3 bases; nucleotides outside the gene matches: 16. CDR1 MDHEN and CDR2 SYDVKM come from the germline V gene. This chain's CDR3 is CASNKWRASGTDYNEQFF. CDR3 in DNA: TGTGCCAGCAACAAATGGCGGGCTAGCGGGACCGACTACAATGAGCAGTTCTTC.

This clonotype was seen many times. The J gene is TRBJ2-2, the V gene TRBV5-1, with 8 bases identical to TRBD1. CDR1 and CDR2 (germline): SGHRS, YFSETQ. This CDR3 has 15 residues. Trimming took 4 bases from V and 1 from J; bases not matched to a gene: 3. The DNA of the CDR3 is TGCGCCAGCAGCCCCGGGACAGGGAACACCGGGGAGCTGTTTTTT. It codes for CASSPGTGNTGELFF. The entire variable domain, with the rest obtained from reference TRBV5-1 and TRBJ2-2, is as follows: KAGVTQTPRYLIKTRGQQVTLSCSPISGHRSVSWYQQTPGQGLQFLFEYFSETQRNKGNFPGRFSGRQFSNSRSEMNVSTLELGDSALYLCASSPGTGNTGELFFGEGSRLTVL.

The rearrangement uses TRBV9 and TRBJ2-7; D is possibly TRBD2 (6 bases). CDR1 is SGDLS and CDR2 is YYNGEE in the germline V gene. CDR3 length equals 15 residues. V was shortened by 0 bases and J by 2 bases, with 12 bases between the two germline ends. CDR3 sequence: CASSVGTAGTYEQYF. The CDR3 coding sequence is TGTGCCAGCAGCGTAGGGACGGCGGGGACCTACGAGCAGTACTTC.

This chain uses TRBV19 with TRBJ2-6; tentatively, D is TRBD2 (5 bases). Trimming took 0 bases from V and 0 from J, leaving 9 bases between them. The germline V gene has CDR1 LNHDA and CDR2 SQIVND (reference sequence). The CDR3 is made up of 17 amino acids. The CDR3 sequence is CASSIDPGGSGANVLTF. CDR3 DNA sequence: TGTGCCAGTAGTATAGACCCAGGAGGCTCTGGGGCCAACGTCCTGACTTTC.

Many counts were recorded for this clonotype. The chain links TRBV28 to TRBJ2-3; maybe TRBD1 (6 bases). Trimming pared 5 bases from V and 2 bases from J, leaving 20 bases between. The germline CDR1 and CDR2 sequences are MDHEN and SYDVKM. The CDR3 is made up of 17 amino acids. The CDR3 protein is CASSTPASGGHTDTQYF. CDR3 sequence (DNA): TGTGCCAGCAGTACGCCGGCCTCTGGGGGCCACACAGATACGCAGTATTTT.

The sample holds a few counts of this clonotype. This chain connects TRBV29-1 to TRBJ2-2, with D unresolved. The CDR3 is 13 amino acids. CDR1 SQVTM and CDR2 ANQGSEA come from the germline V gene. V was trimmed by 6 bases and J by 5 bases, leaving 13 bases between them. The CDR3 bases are TGCAGCGTCCGTCAGACAAGAACCGGGGAGCTGTTTTTT. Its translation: CSVRQTRTGELFF.

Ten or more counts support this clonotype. The CDR3 nucleotides are TGTGCCAGCAGTGAGCCAGATACGCAGTATTTT. It specifies CASSEPDTQYF. V usage is TRBV6-1 and J usage is TRBJ2-3; D call uncertain. The CDR3 is 11 residues long. CDR1 and CDR2 from the germline V gene are MNHNS and SASEGT. V dropped 3 bases and J dropped 4 bases, with 2 bases sitting between them.

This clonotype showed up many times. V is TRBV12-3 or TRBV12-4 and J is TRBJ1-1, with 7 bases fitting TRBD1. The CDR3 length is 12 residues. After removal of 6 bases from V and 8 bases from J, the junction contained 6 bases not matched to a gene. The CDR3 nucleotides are TGTGCCAGCAGCAAAAGGGGGCTGGAAGCTTTCTTT. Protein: CASSKRGLEAFF.